The 12 T cell receptor beta chains below come from one sample, sequenced in a study of OX40 agonist ivuxolimab in advanced cancers. Only in-frame clones appear in the TCRdb table, and some are missing; sequencing was by immunoSEQ multiplex PCR. The table lists around 62,000 clones, roughly 84% of them singletons. This material consisted of CD4+ or CD8+ T cells sorted from blood, taken in a trial of the OX40 agonist ivuxolimab. The receptors shown here come from an adult with an advanced solid tumor such as melanoma, head and neck, liver or kidney cancer.

In its sample, this clone was seen once. The chain couples TRBV5-1 to TRBJ1-4; the D gene is possibly TRBD1 (5 bases). This CDR3 comprises 13 residues. The V and J ends lost 7 bases and 4 bases respectively, with 11 bases between them. The V gene's germline CDR1 is SGHRS and CDR2 YFSETQ. CDR3 nucleotide sequence: TGCGCCAGCCGCCGGGGCAGTAATGAAAAACTGTTTTTT. This sequence encodes CASRRGSNEKLFF.

V usage is TRBV2 and J usage is TRBJ2-5; 9 nucleotides line up with TRBD1. CDR1 SNHLY and CDR2 FYNNEI come from the germline V gene. Trimming took 4 bases from V and 5 from J; bases not matched to a gene: 8. CDR3 length equals 15 residues. The CDR3, as DNA: TGTGCCAGCAGTGGCCGGGGACAGGGTGAGGAGACCCAGTACTTC. It codes for CASSGRGQGEETQYF.

The chain uses TRBV5-4 and TRBJ2-1; D is perhaps TRBD2 (6 bases). V lost 4 bases, J lost 9 bases, and 17 bases lay in between. The CDR3 runs to 14 residues. Germline lookup yields CDR1 SGHNT and CDR2 YYREEE (reference sequence). This CDR3 is CASSRSSEVGEQFF. The CDR3 DNA reads TGTGCCAGCAGCAGATCTAGCGAGGTGGGTGAGCAGTTCTTC.

J is TRBJ1-2 and V is TRBV21-1; the D call in the table, TRBD1, was not verified against the DNA. TRBV21-1 is designated a pseudogene. This CDR3 has 14 amino acids. The CDR3 sequence: CASSPTKTGYGYTF. DNA for the CDR3: TGTGCCAGCAGCCCTACTAAGACAGGGTATGGCTACACCTTC.

This clone is a singleton in its sample. V is TRBV15 and J is TRBJ1-5; D perhaps matches TRBD1 (5 bases). Trimming took off 6 bases at V and 0 bases at J, with 12 bases between the two ends. The CDR3 has 15 amino acids. Germline loops: CDR1 LNHNV, CDR2 YYDKDF (reference sequence). The CDR3 here is CATRAPGDSNQPQHF. CDR3 nucleotide sequence: TGTGCCACCAGGGCACCGGGGGATAGCAATCAGCCCCAGCATTTT.

The chain has TRBV6-6 and TRBJ2-3; D unclear. Germline V gene data show CDR1 as MNHNY and CDR2 as SVGAGI (reference sequence). The CDR3 contains 11 residues. The CDR3 reads CPWVSTDTQYF. The CDR3 DNA reads TGTCCCTGGGTTAGCACAGATACGCAGTATTTT.

The chain joins TRBV15 to TRBJ2-1; D is possibly TRBD2 (6 bases). V shed 4 bases and J shed 10 bases, with 14 bases lying between them. Germline-derived CDR1 and CDR2 are LNHNV and YYDKDF (reference sequence). This CDR3 has 13 residues. The CDR3 loop is CATSTPGSREQFF. In nucleotides, the CDR3 is TGTGCCACCAGCACCCCCGGGAGTCGGGAGCAGTTCTTC.

This clone was seen a single time. The gene calls are TRBV5-1 and TRBJ2-3; TRBD2 might be the D (5 bases). Trimming shortened V by 3 bases and J by 2 bases, and 10 bases separated the two germline ends. Germline V gene data show CDR1 as SGHRS and CDR2 as YFSETQ. The CDR3 totals 14 residues. This CDR3 is CASSWGAATDTQYF. CDR3 DNA sequence: TGCGCCAGCAGCTGGGGAGCGGCCACAGATACGCAGTATTTT.

This sequence joins TRBV6-6 and TRBJ2-1; no firm D call. V shed 0 bases and J shed 12 bases, with 12 bases lying between them. The CDR3 is 13 amino acids. The germline V gene has CDR1 MNHNY and CDR2 SVGAGI (reference sequence). CDR3 in DNA: TGTGCCAGCAGTTACTCAAAGAGCGCAGGGCAGTTCTTC. Translating gives CASSYSKSAGQFF.

As for this clone: A read error may produce the germline difference seen at one junction end. The V and J genes are TRBV5-1 and TRBJ2-1; 7 bases agree with TRBD2. This CDR3 region has 15 residues. CDR1 is SGHRS, CDR2 YFSETQ, per germline. The CDR3 sequence is CARSGYGGRANEQFF. The CDR3 DNA sequence: TGCGCCCGCAGTGGGTACGGGGGGAGGGCCAATGAGCAGTTCTTC.

The V call is TRBV18, the J call TRBJ2-7; 7 bases align to TRBD1. The CDR3 covers 18 residues. V was pared by 4 bases and J by 3 bases, with 18 bases of the junction left unmatched. The germline gives CDR1 KGHSH, CDR2 LQKENI. CDR3 nucleotides: TGTGCCAGCTCACGAACCGTTATGACAGGGAATTCCATCTACGAGCAGTACTTC. It specifies CASSRTVMTGNSIYEQYF.

The chain joins TRBV6-5 to TRBJ2-7; 8 bases agree with TRBD1. V gave up 4 bases and J gave up 3 bases; unmatched junction bases: 8. The CDR3 is 15 residues long. Germline values: CDR1 MNHEY, CDR2 SVGAGI. The CDR3 DNA reads as TGTGCCAGCAGTTCCCAGGGGGCGGGAAACTACGAGCAGTACTTC. Its protein is CASSSQGAGNYEQYF.